The rows below give T cell receptor beta chains drawn from one sample of a study of OX40 agonist ivuxolimab in advanced cancers. The data were produced by immunoSEQ multiplex PCR, yet TCRdb's version contains in-frame clones alone and is incomplete. The table has about 48,000 clones, over 90% seen once. This material consisted of CD4+ or CD8+ T cells sorted from blood, taken in a trial of the OX40 agonist ivuxolimab. All receptors come from an adult with an advanced solid tumor such as melanoma, head and neck, liver or kidney cancer. Both conserved end residues are part of each CDR3. The D gene is left open where the match is weak. Clone size, where shown, is once, few, many, or a class for clones that have expanded.

J gene: TRBJ1-1
V gene: TRBV6-5
D gene: .
clone size: .
CDR3 protein: CASSQHQGFTEAFF
CDR3 DNA: TGTGCCAGCAGCCAACACCAGGGGTTCACTGAAGCTTTCTTT

J gene: TRBJ2-1
V gene: TRBV2
D gene: TRBD1
clone size: .
CDR3 protein: CASGTGANEQFF
CDR3 DNA: TGTGCCAGCGGGACAGGGGCCAATGAGCAGTTCTTC

J gene: TRBJ1-6
V gene: TRBV27
D gene: .
clone size: once
CDR3 protein: CASSLSNSPLHF
CDR3 DNA: TGTGCCAGCAGTTTAAGTAATTCACCCCTCCACTTT

J gene: TRBJ1-2
V gene: TRBV5-1
D gene: .
clone size: .
CDR3 protein: CASSLDRNGYTF
CDR3 DNA: TGCGCCAGCAGCTTGGACAGAAATGGCTACACCTTC

J gene: TRBJ1-2
V gene: TRBV18
D gene: .
clone size: .
CDR3 protein: CASSPWDTAYGYTF
CDR3 DNA: TGTGCCAGCTCACCGTGGGACACCGCCTATGGCTACACCTTC

J gene: TRBJ1-2
V gene: TRBV13
D gene: TRBD1
clone size: .
CDR3 protein: CASSSRPTGTDYGYTF
CDR3 DNA: TGTGCCAGCAGCTCCCGCCCGACAGGGACTGACTATGGCTACACCTTC

J gene: TRBJ2-2
V gene: TRBV11-2
D gene: TRBD1
clone size: .
CDR3 protein: CASRGTGNTGELFF
CDR3 DNA: TGTGCCAGCAGAGGGACAGGGAACACCGGGGAGCTGTTTTTT

J gene: TRBJ1-5
V gene: TRBV27
D gene: .
clone size: .
CDR3 protein: CASSWKGDSNQPQHF
CDR3 DNA: TGTGCCAGCAGTTGGAAGGGGGATAGCAATCAGCCCCAGCATTTT

J gene: TRBJ1-2
V gene: TRBV5-6
D gene: .
clone size: .
CDR3 protein: CASSLVASNYGYTF
CDR3 DNA: TGTGCCAGCAGCTTGGTCGCCAGTAACTATGGCTACACCTTC

J gene: TRBJ1-2
V gene: TRBV5-6
D gene: .
clone size: .
CDR3 protein: CASSRQSDYGYTF
CDR3 DNA: TGTGCCAGCAGTCGACAGAGCGACTATGGCTACACCTTC

J gene: TRBJ2-6
V gene: TRBV2
D gene: TRBD1
clone size: .
CDR3 protein: CASSDPGGQSGANVLTF
CDR3 DNA: TGTGCCAGCAGTGATCCAGGGGGCCAATCTGGGGCCAACGTCCTGACTTTC

J gene: TRBJ2-3
V gene: TRBV27
D gene: .
clone size: .
CDR3 protein: CASIMKGTGDRTDTQYF
CDR3 DNA: TGTGCCAGCATTATGAAGGGTACGGGGGACCGCACAGATACGCAGTATTTT

J gene: TRBJ2-5
V gene: TRBV7-7
D gene: TRBD2
clone size: .
CDR3 protein: CASSGAGGETQYF
CDR3 DNA: TGTGCTAGCAGCGGGGCGGGGGGAGAGACCCAGTACTTC

J gene: TRBJ1-2
V gene: TRBV10-2
D gene: .
clone size: .
CDR3 protein: CASSDRDDYGYTF
CDR3 DNA: TGCGCCAGCAGTGACCGGGACGACTATGGCTACACCTTC

J gene: TRBJ1-1
V gene: TRBV6-1
D gene: TRBD1
clone size: .
CDR3 protein: CASSTTGEYTEAFF
CDR3 DNA: TGTGCCAGCAGTACGACAGGGGAGTACACTGAAGCTTTCTTT

J gene: TRBJ1-6
V gene: TRBV2
D gene: TRBD1
clone size: .
CDR3 protein: CANAGTGGYSYNSPLHF
CDR3 DNA: TGTGCCAATGCCGGGACAGGGGGCTACTCCTATAATTCACCCCTCCACTTT

J gene: TRBJ2-2
V gene: TRBV28
D gene: .
clone size: .
CDR3 protein: CASSLKGGELFF
CDR3 DNA: TGTGCCAGCAGTTTAAAAGGCGGGGAGCTGTTTTTT

J gene: TRBJ1-5
V gene: TRBV5-6
D gene: TRBD1
clone size: few
CDR3 protein: CASSPGTGSQPQHF
CDR3 DNA: TGTGCCAGCAGCCCCGGGACAGGGTCTCAGCCCCAGCATTTT

J gene: TRBJ2-1
V gene: TRBV4-1
D gene: TRBD2
clone size: .
CDR3 protein: CASSQPGSSGGYNEQFF
CDR3 DNA: TGCGCCAGCAGCCAACCAGGAAGTAGCGGGGGGTACAATGAGCAGTTCTTC

J gene: TRBJ2-2
V gene: TRBV6-5
D gene: TRBD2
clone size: .
CDR3 protein: CASSFAAGGSGELFF
CDR3 DNA: TGTGCCAGCAGTTTCGCAGCGGGGGGTTCCGGGGAGCTGTTTTTT

J gene: TRBJ2-7
V gene: TRBV7-9
D gene: TRBD1
clone size: .
CDR3 protein: CASSRDSYYEQYF
CDR3 DNA: TGTGCCAGCAGCAGGGACAGTTACTACGAGCAGTACTTC

J gene: TRBJ1-1
V gene: TRBV7-9
D gene: .
clone size: once
CDR3 protein: CASSLASVEAFF
CDR3 DNA: TGTGCCAGCAGCTTAGCGTCAGTAGAAGCTTTCTTT

J gene: TRBJ1-1
V gene: TRBV27
D gene: .
clone size: .
CDR3 protein: CASSFRGQNTEAFF
CDR3 DNA: TGTGCCAGCAGTTTCCGGGGGCAGAACACTGAAGCTTTCTTT

J gene: TRBJ1-1
V gene: TRBV6-5
D gene: .
clone size: .
CDR3 protein: CASKTRENTEAFF
CDR3 DNA: TGTGCCAGCAAAACTCGGGAGAACACTGAAGCTTTCTTT

J gene: TRBJ2-3
V gene: TRBV2
D gene: TRBD1
clone size: .
CDR3 protein: CASSLWTGGTDTQYF
CDR3 DNA: TGTGCCAGCAGTCTTTGGACAGGCGGCACAGATACGCAGTATTTT

J gene: TRBJ1-2
V gene: TRBV6-1
D gene: .
clone size: .
CDR3 protein: CASSELAGSNNYGYTF
CDR3 DNA: TGTGCCAGCAGTGAATTGGCAGGGAGTAATAACTATGGCTACACCTTC

J gene: TRBJ2-3
V gene: TRBV5-6
D gene: .
clone size: .
CDR3 protein: CASSFNTDTQYF
CDR3 DNA: TGTGCCAGCAGCTTTAACACAGATACGCAGTATTTT

J gene: TRBJ2-1
V gene: TRBV7-9
D gene: TRBD2
clone size: .
CDR3 protein: CASSASGGMDEQFF
CDR3 DNA: TGTGCCAGCAGCGCTAGCGGGGGGATGGATGAGCAGTTCTTC

J gene: TRBJ2-1
V gene: TRBV7-3
D gene: TRBD2
clone size: once
CDR3 protein: CASSSVSGGAGNEQFF
CDR3 DNA: TGTGCCAGCAGCTCCGTCAGCGGGGGGGCCGGAAATGAGCAGTTCTTC

J gene: TRBJ1-1
V gene: TRBV6-6
D gene: .
clone size: .
CDR3 protein: CASNYGGISTEAFF
CDR3 DNA: TGTGCCAGCAATTACGGGGGTATATCGACTGAAGCTTTCTTT

J gene: TRBJ2-3
V gene: TRBV25-1
D gene: TRBD2
clone size: once
CDR3 protein: CASSGWTSGGMSDTQYF
CDR3 DNA: TGTGCCAGCAGTGGGTGGACTAGCGGGGGAATGTCAGATACGCAGTATTTT

J gene: TRBJ2-7
V gene: TRBV6-1
D gene: .
clone size: once
CDR3 protein: CASSEGLPSSYEQYF
CDR3 DNA: TGTGCCAGCAGCGAAGGACTCCCGAGCTCCTACGAGCAGTACTTC